This TCR beta chain emerged from a study of blood T cell repertoires in COVID-19. Study context: Researchers got acute and convalescent COVID-19 samples from the United States, Italy and Spain. PBMCs, B-cell-depleted T cells, or T cells were the source of the cDNA or gDNA that made up the material.

In the source study's methods: Reference gene primer amplification gave estimated nucleated cell counts. Here immunoSEQ multiplex PCR was the method, and the copy in TCRdb shows in-frame clones only, minus some. The V and J calls and the clone size are those of that table, but D and trimming were determined from the DNA. The sample contains around 30,000 clones, approximately 71% of which appear only once. Germline V lookup: CDR1 SNHLY, CDR2 FYNNEI. The CDR3 contains 14 residues. Trimming left V 6 bases short and J 0 bases short, with 12 bases between. In the case of this clone: At the DNA level, this CDR3 is encoded by other sequences in the same sample as well.

This rearrangement joins TRBV2 to TRBJ2-7, with D hard to call. The sequencing sample was made of peripheral blood. The source is a human donor in a cohort sampled during active COVID-19. The CDR3 protein is CASSAGSLSYEQYF. The CDR3 DNA follows: TGTGCCAGCAGCGCAGGCTCCCTCTCCTACGAGCAGTACTTC.